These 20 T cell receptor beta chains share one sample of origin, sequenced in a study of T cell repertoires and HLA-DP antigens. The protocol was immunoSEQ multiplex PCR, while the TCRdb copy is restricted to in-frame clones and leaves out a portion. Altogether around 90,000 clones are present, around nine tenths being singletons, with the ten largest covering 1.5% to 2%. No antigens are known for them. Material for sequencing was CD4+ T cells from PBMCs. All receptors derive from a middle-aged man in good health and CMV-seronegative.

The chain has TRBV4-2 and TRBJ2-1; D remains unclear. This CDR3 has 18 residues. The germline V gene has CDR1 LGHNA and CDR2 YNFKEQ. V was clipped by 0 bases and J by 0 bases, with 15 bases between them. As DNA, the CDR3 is TGTGCCAGCAGCCAAGATTGGCTGGGCGACGACTCCTACAATGAGCAGTTCTTC. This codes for CASSQDWLGDDSYNEQFF.

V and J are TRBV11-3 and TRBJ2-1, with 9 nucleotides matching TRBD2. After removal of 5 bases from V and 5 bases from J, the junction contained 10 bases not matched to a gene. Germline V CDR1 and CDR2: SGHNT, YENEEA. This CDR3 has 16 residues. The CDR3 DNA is TGTGCCAGCAGCGACAGATACGGGACTAGCAACAATGAGCAGTTCTTC. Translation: CASSDRYGTSNNEQFF.

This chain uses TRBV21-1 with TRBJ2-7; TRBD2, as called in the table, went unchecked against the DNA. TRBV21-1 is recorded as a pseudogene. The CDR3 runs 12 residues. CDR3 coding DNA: TGTGCCAGCAGCCTGCCGGTCTACGAGCAGTACTTC. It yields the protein CASSLPVYEQYF.

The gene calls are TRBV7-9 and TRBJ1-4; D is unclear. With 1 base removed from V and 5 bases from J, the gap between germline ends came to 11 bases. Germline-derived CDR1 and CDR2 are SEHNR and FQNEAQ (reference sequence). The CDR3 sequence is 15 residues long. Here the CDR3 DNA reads TGTGCCAGCAGCTTAGGGCAGGCGCTAAATGAAAAACTGTTTTTT. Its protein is CASSLGQALNEKLFF.

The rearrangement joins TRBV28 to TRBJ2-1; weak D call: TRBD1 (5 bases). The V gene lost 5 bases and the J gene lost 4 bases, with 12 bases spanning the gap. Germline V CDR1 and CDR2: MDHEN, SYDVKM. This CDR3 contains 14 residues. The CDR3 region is CASSLQTDYNEQFF. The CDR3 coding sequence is TGTGCCAGCAGTCTACAGACAGATTACAATGAGCAGTTCTTC.

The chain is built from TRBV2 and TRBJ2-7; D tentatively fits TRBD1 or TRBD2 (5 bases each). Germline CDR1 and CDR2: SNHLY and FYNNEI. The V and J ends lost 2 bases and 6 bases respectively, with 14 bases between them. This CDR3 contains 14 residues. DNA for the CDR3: TGTGCCAGCAGTGAATTGGGGGAGTTGGGCGAGCAGTACTTC. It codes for CASSELGELGEQYF. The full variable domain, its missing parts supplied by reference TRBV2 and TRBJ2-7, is EPEVTQTPSHQVTQMGQEVILRCVPISNHLYFYWYRQILGQKVEFLVSFYNNEISEKSEIFDDQFSVERPDGSNFTLKIRSTKLEDSAMYFCASSELGELGEQYFGPGTRLTVT.

CDR3 DNA: TGTGCCAGCAGCGCCTCTAGCGGGAGAGCTACCGGGGAGCTGTTTTTT. Protein sequence: CASSASSGRATGELFF. The gene calls are TRBV9 and TRBJ2-2; 10 nucleotides match TRBD2. Germline V gene data show CDR1 as SGDLS and CDR2 as YYNGEE. J lost 5 bases, V lost 3 bases, and 7 bases had no gene match. There are 16 residues in the CDR3.

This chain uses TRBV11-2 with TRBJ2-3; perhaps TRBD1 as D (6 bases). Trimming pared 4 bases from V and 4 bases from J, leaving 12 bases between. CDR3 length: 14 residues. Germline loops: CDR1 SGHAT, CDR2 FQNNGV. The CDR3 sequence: CASSSRTASDTQYF. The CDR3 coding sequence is TGTGCCAGCAGCTCAAGGACAGCTTCAGATACGCAGTATTTT.

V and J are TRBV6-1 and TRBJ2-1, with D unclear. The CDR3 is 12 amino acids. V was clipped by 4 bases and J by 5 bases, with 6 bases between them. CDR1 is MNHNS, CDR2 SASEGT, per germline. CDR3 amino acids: CASSVGNNEQFF. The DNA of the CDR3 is TGTGCCAGCAGTGTAGGAAACAATGAGCAGTTCTTC.

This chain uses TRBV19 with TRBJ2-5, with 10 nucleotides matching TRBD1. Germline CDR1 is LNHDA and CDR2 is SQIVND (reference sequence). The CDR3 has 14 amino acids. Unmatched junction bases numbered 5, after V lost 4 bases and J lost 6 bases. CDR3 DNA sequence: TGTGCCAGTAGTACGACAGGGGGCGGAAAGACCCAGTACTTC. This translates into CASSTTGGGKTQYF.

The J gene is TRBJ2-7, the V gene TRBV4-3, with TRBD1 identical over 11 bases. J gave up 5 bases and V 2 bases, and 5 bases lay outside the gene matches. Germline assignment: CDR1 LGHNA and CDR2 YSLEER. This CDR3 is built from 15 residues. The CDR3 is CASSQSGTGGHEQYF. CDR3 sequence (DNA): TGCGCCAGCAGCCAATCCGGGACAGGGGGTCACGAGCAGTACTTC.

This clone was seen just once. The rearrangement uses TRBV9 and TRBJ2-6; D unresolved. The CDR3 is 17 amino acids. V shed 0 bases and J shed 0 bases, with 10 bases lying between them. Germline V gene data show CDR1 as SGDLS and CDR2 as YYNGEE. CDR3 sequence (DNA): TGTGCCAGCAGCGTAGCTACGGGTTCCTCTGGGGCCAACGTCCTGACTTTC. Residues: CASSVATGSSGANVLTF.

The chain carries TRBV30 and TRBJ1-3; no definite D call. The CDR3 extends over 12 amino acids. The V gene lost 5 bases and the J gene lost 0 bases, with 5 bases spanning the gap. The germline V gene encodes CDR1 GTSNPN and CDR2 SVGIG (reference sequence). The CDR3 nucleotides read TGTGCCTGGGCCAACTCTGGAAACACCATATATTTT. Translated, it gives CAWANSGNTIYF.

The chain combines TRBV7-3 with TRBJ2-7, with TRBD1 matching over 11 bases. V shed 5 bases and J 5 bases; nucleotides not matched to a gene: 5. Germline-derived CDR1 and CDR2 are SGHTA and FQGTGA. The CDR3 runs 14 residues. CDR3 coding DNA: TGTGCCAGCAGCCGAGGACAGGGGGCCGACGAGCAGTACTTC. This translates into CASSRGQGADEQYF.

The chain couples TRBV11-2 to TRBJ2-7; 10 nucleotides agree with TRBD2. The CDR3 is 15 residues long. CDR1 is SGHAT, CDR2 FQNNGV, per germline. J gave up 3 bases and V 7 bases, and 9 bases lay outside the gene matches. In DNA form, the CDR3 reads TGTGCCAGCATACGCGGTGCTAGCGGGAGCTACGAGCAGTACTTC. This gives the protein CASIRGASGSYEQYF.

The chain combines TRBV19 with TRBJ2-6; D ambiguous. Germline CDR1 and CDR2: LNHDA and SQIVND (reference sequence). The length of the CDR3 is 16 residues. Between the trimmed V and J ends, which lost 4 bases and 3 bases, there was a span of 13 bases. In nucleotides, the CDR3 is TGTGCCAGTAGTAGGGAACCACGGATTGGGGCCAACGTCCTGACTTTC. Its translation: CASSREPRIGANVLTF.

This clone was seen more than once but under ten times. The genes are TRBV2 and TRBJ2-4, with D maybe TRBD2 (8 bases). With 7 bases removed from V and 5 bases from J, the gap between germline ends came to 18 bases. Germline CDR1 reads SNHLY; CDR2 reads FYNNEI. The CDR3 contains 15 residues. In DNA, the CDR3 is TGTGCCAGCATTCGGGAGGGGGCGGCGGAAAACATTCAGTACTTC. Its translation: CASIREGAAENIQYF.

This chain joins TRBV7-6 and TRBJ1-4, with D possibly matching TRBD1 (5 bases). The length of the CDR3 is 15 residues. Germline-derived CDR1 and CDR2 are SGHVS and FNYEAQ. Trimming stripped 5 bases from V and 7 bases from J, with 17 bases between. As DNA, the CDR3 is TGTGCCAGCAGCCGGAACCGGGGCAGGGCTGAAAAACTGTTTTTT. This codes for CASSRNRGRAEKLFF.

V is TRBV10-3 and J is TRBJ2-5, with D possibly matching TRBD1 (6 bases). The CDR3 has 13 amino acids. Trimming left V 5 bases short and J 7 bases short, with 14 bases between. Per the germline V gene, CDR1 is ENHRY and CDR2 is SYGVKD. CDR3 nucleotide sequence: TGTGCCATCAGTTCGGACAGCACCGCGACCCAGTACTTC. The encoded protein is CAISSDSTATQYF.

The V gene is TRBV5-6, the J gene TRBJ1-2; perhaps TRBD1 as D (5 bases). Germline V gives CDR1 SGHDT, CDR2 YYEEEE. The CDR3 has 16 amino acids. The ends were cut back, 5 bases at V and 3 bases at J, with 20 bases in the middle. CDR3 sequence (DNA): TGTGCCAGCAGAATCACTCGGGTGGGGGGTTACTATGGCTACACCTTC. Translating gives CASRITRVGGYYGYTF.